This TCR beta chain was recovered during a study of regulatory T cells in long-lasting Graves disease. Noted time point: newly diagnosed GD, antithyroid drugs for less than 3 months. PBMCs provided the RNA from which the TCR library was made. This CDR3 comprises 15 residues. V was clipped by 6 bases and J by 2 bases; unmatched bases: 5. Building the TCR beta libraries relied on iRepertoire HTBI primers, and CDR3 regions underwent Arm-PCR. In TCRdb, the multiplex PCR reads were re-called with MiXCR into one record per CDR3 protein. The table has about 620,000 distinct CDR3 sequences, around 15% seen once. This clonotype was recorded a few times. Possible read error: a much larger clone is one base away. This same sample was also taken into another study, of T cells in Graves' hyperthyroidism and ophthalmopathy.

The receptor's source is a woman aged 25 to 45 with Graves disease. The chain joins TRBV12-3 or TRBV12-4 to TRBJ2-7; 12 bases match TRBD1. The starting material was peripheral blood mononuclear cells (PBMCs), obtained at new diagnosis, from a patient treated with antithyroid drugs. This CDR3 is CASRSGTGGAYEQYF. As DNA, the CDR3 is TGTGCCAGCAGATCTGGGACAGGGGGCGCCTACGAGCAGTACTTC.